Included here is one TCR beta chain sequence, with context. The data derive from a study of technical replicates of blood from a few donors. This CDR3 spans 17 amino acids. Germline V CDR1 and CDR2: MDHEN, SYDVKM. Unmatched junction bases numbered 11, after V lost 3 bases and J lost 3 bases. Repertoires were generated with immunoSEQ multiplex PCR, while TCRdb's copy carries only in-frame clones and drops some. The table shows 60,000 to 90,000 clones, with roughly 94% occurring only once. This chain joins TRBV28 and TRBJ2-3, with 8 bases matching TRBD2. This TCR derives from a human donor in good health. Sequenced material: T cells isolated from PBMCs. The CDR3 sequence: CASSFGGRILGTDTQYF. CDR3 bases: TGTGCCAGCAGTTTTGGCGGGAGGATTTTAGGGACAGATACGCAGTATTTT.